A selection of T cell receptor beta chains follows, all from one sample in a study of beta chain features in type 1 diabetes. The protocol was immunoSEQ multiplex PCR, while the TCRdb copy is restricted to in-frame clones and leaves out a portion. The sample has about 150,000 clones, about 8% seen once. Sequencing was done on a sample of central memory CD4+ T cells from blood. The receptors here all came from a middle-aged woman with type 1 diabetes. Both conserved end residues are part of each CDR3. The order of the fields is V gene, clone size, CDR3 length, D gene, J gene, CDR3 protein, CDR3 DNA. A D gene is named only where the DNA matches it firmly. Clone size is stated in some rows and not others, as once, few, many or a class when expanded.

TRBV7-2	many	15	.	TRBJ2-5	CASSFQGGVWETQYF	TGTGCCAGCAGCTTCCAGGGGGGTGTTTGGGAGACCCAGTACTTC
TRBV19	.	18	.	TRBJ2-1	CASKRWGGGYEGGNEQFF	TGTGCCAGTAAACGGTGGGGTGGCGGTTACGAAGGAGGCAATGAGCAGTTCTTC
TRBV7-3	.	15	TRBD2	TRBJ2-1	CASTMGLAGGGEQFF	TGTGCCAGCACCATGGGACTAGCGGGAGGGGGTGAGCAGTTCTTC
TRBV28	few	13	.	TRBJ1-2	CASSPLSNYGYTF	TGTGCCAGCAGTCCCCTTTCTAACTATGGCTACACCTTC
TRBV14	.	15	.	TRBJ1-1	CASSQDEFGNTEAFF	TGTGCCAGCAGCCAAGATGAGTTTGGGAACACTGAAGCTTTCTTT
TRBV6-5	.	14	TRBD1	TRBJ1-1	CASSRQGLNTEAFF	TGTGCCAGCAGCCGACAGGGCCTGAACACTGAAGCTTTCTTT
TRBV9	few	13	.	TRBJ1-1	CASSAISYTEAFF	TGTGCCAGCAGCGCTATTTCGTACACTGAAGCTTTCTTT
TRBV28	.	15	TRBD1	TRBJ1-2	CASRGGGQESDGYTF	TGTGCCAGCAGGGGGGGCGGACAGGAAAGCGATGGCTACACCTTC
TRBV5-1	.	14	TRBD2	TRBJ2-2	CATFPGGNTGELFF	TGCGCCACCTTCCCGGGAGGAAACACCGGGGAGCTGTTTTTT
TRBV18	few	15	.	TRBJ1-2	CASSQEFAVFYGYTF	TGTGCCAGCTCCCAAGAATTCGCAGTGTTCTATGGCTACACCTTC
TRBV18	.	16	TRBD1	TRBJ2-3	CASSPRTGSGADTQYF	TGTGCCAGCTCACCACGGACAGGGTCGGGCGCAGATACGCAGTATTTT
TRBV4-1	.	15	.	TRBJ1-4	CASSQDRSTNEKLFF	TGCGCCAGCAGCCAAGACAGATCAACTAATGAAAAACTGTTTTTT
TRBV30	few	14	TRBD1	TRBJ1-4	CAWSGGQGNEKLFF	TGTGCCTGGAGCGGGGGACAGGGGAATGAAAAACTGTTTTTT
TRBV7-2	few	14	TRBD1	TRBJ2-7	CASSLSNRGSEQYF	TGTGCCAGCAGCTTATCAAACAGGGGAAGCGAGCAGTACTTC
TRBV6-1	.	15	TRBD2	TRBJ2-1	CASRLSGGAYNEQFF	TGTGCCAGCAGATTAAGCGGGGGGGCCTACAATGAGCAGTTCTTC
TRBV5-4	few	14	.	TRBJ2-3	CASSGPTGQGGQYF	TGTGCCAGCAGCGGCCCTACAGGCCAGGGTGGGCAGTATTTT
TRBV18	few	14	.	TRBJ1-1	CASSEQGDGTEAFF	TGTGCCAGCTCAGAACAGGGTGACGGCACTGAAGCTTTCTTT
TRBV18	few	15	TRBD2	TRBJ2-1	CASSPLRVREGEQFF	TGTGCCAGCTCACCCCTTCGAGTCAGGGAGGGTGAGCAGTTCTTC
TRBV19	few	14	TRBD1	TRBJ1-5	CASKTGDGNQPQHF	TGTGCCAGCAAGACAGGGGACGGCAATCAGCCCCAGCATTTT
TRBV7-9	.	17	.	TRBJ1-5	CASSSGGRPYSNQPQHF	TGTGCCAGCAGCTCCGGTGGGAGGCCTTATAGCAATCAGCCCCAGCATTTT